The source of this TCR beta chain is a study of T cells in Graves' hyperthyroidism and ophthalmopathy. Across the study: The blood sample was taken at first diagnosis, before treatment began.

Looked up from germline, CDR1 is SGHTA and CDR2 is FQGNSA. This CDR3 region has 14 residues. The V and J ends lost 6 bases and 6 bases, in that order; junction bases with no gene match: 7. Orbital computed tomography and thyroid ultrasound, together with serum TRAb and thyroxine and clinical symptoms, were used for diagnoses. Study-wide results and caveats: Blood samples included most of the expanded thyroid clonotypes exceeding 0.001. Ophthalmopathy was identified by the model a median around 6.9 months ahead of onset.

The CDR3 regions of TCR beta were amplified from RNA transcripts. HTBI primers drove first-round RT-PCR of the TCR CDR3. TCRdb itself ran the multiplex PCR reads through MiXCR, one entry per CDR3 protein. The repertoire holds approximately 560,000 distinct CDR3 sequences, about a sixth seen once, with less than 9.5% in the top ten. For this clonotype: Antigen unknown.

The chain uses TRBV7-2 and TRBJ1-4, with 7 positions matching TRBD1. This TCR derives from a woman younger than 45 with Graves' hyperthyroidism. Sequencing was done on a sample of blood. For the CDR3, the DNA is TGTGCCAGCAGACGGACAGGAGGGGATGAAAAACTGTTTTTT. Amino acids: CASRRTGGDEKLFF.